Following are 8 T cell receptor beta chains from one sample sequenced in a study of blood T cell repertoires in COVID-19. Libraries were prepared by immunoSEQ multiplex PCR; TCRdb keeps only in-frame clonotypes and omits some of them. Among under 300,000 clones listed, about 80% were seen once. The sequencing sample was made of PBMCs or T cells enriched from blood (not recorded which). These receptors all stem from a man aged 45-60 years who had recovered from COVID-19.

This rearrangement joins TRBV20-1 to TRBJ2-3; D gene ambiguous. CDR3 length: 12 amino acids. Germline V lookup: CDR1 DFQATT, CDR2 SNEGSKA (reference sequence). V was pared by 3 bases and J by 10 bases, with 14 bases between. The CDR3 reads CSASDPSLPQYF. The CDR3 bases are TGCAGTGCTAGTGATCCCTCCCTCCCGCAGTATTTT.

This CDR3 is CSASGSGTSTPDTQYF. The CDR3 nucleotides read TGCAGTGCTAGTGGCTCCGGGACTAGCACCCCAGATACGCAGTATTTT. This chain links TRBV20-1 with TRBJ2-3, with 9 nucleotides matching TRBD2. The CDR3 is 16 amino acids. Per the germline V gene, CDR1 is DFQATT and CDR2 is SNEGSKA (reference sequence). V dropped 3 bases and J dropped 4; count of bases not matched to a gene: 11.

The rearrangement joins TRBV6-1 to TRBJ2-7; tentative D call: TRBD2 (5 bases). V lost 2 bases and J 2 bases, leaving 13 bases between the germline ends. The CDR3 runs 15 residues. Germline V gives CDR1 MNHNS, CDR2 SASEGT. This chain's CDR3 is CASSELRTSTYEQYF. Here the CDR3 DNA reads TGTGCCAGCAGTGAACTTAGGACTTCAACCTACGAGCAGTACTTC.

The rearrangement joins TRBV5-1 to TRBJ1-5; 11 bases fit TRBD1. This CDR3 has 15 amino acids. J was trimmed by 6 bases and V by 4 bases; bases with no gene match: 6. Per germline, CDR1 SGHRS and CDR2 YFSETQ. The CDR3 reads CASSPGGTGGQPQHF. DNA of the CDR3: TGCGCCAGCAGCCCGGGGGGGACAGGGGGTCAGCCCCAGCATTTT.

This clone was seen a single time. This chain joins TRBV6-5 and TRBJ1-2; TRBD1 matches 7 bases. V lost 0 bases, J lost 8 bases, and 9 bases stayed unmatched. The CDR3 length is 15 residues. Germline V CDR1 and CDR2: MNHEY, SVGAGI. This CDR3 is CASSYSRRDSQGYTF. CDR3 coding DNA: TGTGCCAGCAGTTACTCGAGGCGGGACAGCCAAGGCTACACCTTC.

In this sample, this clone turned up once. Mismatch with germline at one junction end may stem from a read error. The rearrangement joins TRBV27 to TRBJ2-2; the D gene is possibly TRBD1 (5 bases). From germline, CDR1 is MNHEY and CDR2 SMNVEV (reference sequence). The CDR3 is 18 amino acids. The chain's CDR3 is CASSRVRASTPNSGELFF. The CDR3 DNA follows: TGTGCCAGCAGTCGAGTCAGGGCCTCGACCCCGAACTCCGGGGAGCTGTTTTTT.

The chain uses TRBV5-4 and TRBJ2-7; 8 bases map to TRBD1. There are 12 residues in the CDR3. The ends lost 5 bases at V and 6 bases at J; junction bases unmatched: 4. Germline V CDR1 and CDR2: SGHNT, YYREEE (reference sequence). CDR3 residues: CASSPGTGEQYF. The CDR3 DNA is TGTGCCAGCAGTCCCGGGACAGGCGAGCAGTACTTC.

The chain employs TRBV11-2 and TRBJ2-1, with TRBD2 identical over 12 bases. Trimming took 0 bases from V and 10 from J; bases not matched to a gene: 10. Germline CDR1 and CDR2: SGHAT and FQNNGV. This CDR3 contains 17 residues. The CDR3 DNA is TGTGCCAGCAGCTTAGAACGCGCTAGCGGGAGGGCGAAGGAGCAGTTCTTC. Translation: CASSLERASGRAKEQFF.